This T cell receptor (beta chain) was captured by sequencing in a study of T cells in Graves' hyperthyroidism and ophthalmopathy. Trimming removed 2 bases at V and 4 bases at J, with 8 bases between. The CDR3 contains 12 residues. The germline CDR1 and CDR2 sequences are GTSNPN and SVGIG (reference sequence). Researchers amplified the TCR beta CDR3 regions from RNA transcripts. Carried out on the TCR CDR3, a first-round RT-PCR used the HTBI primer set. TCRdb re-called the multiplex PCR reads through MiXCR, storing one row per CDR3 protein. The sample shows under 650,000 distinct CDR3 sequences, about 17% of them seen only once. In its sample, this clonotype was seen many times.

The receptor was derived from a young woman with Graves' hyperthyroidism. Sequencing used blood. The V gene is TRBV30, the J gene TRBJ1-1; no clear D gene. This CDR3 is CAWSSTATEAFF. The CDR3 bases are TGTGCCTGGAGTTCTACCGCCACTGAAGCTTTCTTT.